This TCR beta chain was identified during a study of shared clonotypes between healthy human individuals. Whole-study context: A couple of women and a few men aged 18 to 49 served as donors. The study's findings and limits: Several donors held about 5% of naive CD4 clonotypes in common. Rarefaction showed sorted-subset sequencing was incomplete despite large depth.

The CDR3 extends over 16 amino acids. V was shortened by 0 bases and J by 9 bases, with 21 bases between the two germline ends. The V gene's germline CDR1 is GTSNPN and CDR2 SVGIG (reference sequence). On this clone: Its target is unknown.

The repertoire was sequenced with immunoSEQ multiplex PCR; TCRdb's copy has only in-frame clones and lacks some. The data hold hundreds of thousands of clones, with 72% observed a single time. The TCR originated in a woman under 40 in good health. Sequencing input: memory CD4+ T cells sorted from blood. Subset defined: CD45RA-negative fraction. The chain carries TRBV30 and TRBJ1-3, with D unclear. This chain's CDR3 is CAWSVGLGTAGRTIYF. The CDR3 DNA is TGTGCCTGGAGTGTAGGATTGGGCACGGCTGGGCGCACCATATATTTT.